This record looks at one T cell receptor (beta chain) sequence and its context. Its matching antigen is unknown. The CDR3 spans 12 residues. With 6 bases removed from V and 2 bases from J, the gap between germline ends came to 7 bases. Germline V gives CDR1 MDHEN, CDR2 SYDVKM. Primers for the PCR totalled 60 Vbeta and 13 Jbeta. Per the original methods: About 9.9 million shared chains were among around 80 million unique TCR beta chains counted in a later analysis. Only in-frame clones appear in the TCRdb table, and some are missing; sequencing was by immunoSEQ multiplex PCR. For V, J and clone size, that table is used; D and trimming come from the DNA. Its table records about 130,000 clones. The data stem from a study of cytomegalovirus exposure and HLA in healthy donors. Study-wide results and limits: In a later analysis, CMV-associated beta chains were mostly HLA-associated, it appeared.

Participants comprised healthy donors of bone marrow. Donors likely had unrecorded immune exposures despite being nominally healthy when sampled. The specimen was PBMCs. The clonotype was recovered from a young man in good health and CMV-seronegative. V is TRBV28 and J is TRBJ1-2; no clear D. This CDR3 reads CASSPNNYGYTF. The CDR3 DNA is TGTGCCAGCAGCCCTAACAACTATGGCTACACCTTC.